Sequencing of this TCR beta chain was carried out in a study of tumor and adjacent non-tumor tissue in lung cancer. Overall study results and limits: In normal lung, the top 100 clones were significantly more dominant than in tumor. Significantly higher TCR diversity was found in tumor than normal lung.

This CDR3 is built from 14 residues. Trimming took 3 bases from V and 7 from J, leaving 18 bases between them. CDR1 DFQATT and CDR2 SNEGSKA come from the germline V gene (reference sequence). This sample's RNA came from whole unsorted tissue. Between August and November 2014, newly diagnosed, chemotherapy-naive lung cancer patients underwent thoracic surgery in China. The library came from three nested PCR rounds adapted from ARM-PCR protocols. Using its own MiXCR run on the multiplex PCR reads, TCRdb lists one record per CDR3 protein. The sample records over 110,000 distinct CDR3 sequences, around 65% being singletons. Points on this clonotype: Its matching antigen is unknown.

The sample comprised lung tumor tissue. The V and J genes are TRBV20-1 and TRBJ2-5; D may correspond to TRBD1 or TRBD2 (7 bases each). This TCR derives from a man between 60 and 70 years old with small cell lung cancer. In DNA form, the CDR3 reads TGCAGTGCTAGCAGGGGGAGGGCCGAGGTGACCCAGTACTTC. Encoded protein: CSASRGRAEVTQYF.